This passage covers 21 T cell receptor beta chains from one sample sequenced in a study of T-cell reconstitution after alpha-beta-depleted transplantation in children (dated by TCRdb to the mid-2010s). The treatment or condition label corresponds to: allogeneic hematopoietic cell transplantation with graft depleted of TCRalphabeta T cells and CD19 B cells. Receptor amplification or capture employed PCR. Instrument used: Illumina HiSeq 2500. To normalize quantification of the TCRbeta repertoire, the TCR libraries were built with molecular barcoding that relied on unique molecular identifiers. The public reads were reprocessed in TCRdb via fastp at Q25 and MiXCR, keeping in-frame beta chains. Every distinct CDR3 protein forms one entry, paired with its most common genes and DNA. Across this sample there are about a million distinct CDR3 sequences, with roughly 29% seen only once. The leading ten clones occupy roughly 31% of the sample.

The sample consisted of PBMCs, mostly from graft donor cells, taken 360 days after TCRalphabeta/CD19-depleted stem cell transplant. The receptors were sampled from a boy younger than two who had a stem cell transplant for SCID, so the T cells may come from the graft donor.

This clonotype appeared a few times. This chain uses TRBV28 with TRBJ1-6; D remains ambiguous. This CDR3 contains 16 residues. The germline CDR1 and CDR2 sequences are MDHEN and SYDVKM. The V and J ends lost 7 bases and 0 bases respectively, with 13 bases between them. CDR3 bases: TGTGCCAGCAAGGAGTTTTGGGTCTCCTATAATTCACCCCTCCACTTT. Translation gives CASKEFWVSYNSPLHF.

J is TRBJ2-3 and V is TRBV7-3; 7 bases align to TRBD2. The CDR3 loop spans 14 amino acids. CDR1 is SGHTA and CDR2 is FQGTGA in the germline V gene. The trim removed 3 bases at V and 2 bases at J, leaving 2 bases unmatched. The DNA for the CDR3 is TGTGCCAGCAGCTTGAGCGGGGTCACAGATACGCAGTATTTT. Protein product: CASSLSGVTDTQYF. Filled out from reference TRBV7-3 and TRBJ2-3, the complete variable domain reads GAGVSQTPSNKVTEKGKYVELRCDPISGHTALYWYRQSLGQGPEFLIYFQGTGAADDSGLPNDRFFAVRPEGSVSTLKIQRTERGDSAVYLCASSLSGVTDTQYFGPGTRLTVL.

This clonotype was counted between two and nine times. V is TRBV29-1 and J is TRBJ1-1; the D is unclear. The V and J ends lost 5 bases and 1 base respectively, with 11 bases between them. Germline-derived CDR1 and CDR2 are SQVTM and ANQGSEA. The CDR3 length is 13 residues. CDR3 loop: CSVLAFPNTEAFF. The DNA for the CDR3 is TGCAGCGTTCTTGCCTTCCCGAACACTGAAGCTTTCTTT. Full variable domain (missing parts from reference TRBV29-1 and TRBJ1-1): SAVISQKPSRDICQRGTSLTIQCQVDSQVTMMFWYRQQPGQSLTLIATANQGSEATYESGFVIDKFPISRPNLTFSTLTVSNMSPEDSSIYLCSVLAFPNTEAFFGQGTRLTVV.

This clonotype came up a few times. The chain carries TRBV12-3 or TRBV12-4 and TRBJ2-5; D may be TRBD2 (6 bases). The CDR3 spans 16 residues. The V end lost 1 base, the J end lost 5 bases, and 17 bases lay between the germline ends. The CDR3 spells CASSLGGVGDDETQYF. The DNA for the CDR3 is TGTGCCAGCAGTTTAGGGGGGGTGGGGGACGATGAGACCCAGTACTTC.

The rearrangement links TRBV29-1 to TRBJ1-1, with D hard to call. Germline CDR1 and CDR2: SQVTM and ANQGSEA. The CDR3 totals 13 residues. Trimming took off 6 bases at V and 0 bases at J, with 11 bases between the two ends. As DNA, the CDR3 is TGCAGCGTCCTGGGCGGGTTGAACACTGAAGCTTTCTTT. The encoded protein is CSVLGGLNTEAFF.

There are a few counts of this clonotype. The chain joins TRBV15 to TRBJ2-1; D may be TRBD1 (6 bases). Germline values: CDR1 LNHNV, CDR2 YYDKDF (reference sequence). V was cut by 0 bases and J by 6 bases, with 15 bases left in between. The CDR3 consists of 16 residues. CDR3 nucleotide sequence: TGTGCCACCAGCAGAGATTTAATACAGGGCGGCAATGAGCAGTTCTTC. Encoded protein: CATSRDLIQGGNEQFF.

The chain has TRBV10-3 and TRBJ2-3; D gene uncertain. CDR1 and CDR2 from the germline V gene are ENHRY and SYGVKD. This CDR3 is built from 14 residues. V dropped 4 bases and J dropped 5 bases, with 13 bases sitting between them. In DNA, the CDR3 is TGTGCCATCAGTGGACCCTACCCCCAAGATACGCAGTATTTT. Its translation: CAISGPYPQDTQYF.

This chain connects TRBV2 to TRBJ1-5; the D gene is possibly TRBD1 (6 bases). The V end lost 6 bases, the J end lost 6 bases, and 18 bases lay between the germline ends. Per the germline V gene, CDR1 is SNHLY and CDR2 is FYNNEI. CDR3 length: 15 residues. The CDR3 DNA is TGTGCCAGCAGAGCAACAGGGAAGGGTGGTCAGCCCCAGCATTTT. Its protein product is CASRATGKGGQPQHF.

This clonotype has just a few counts. The rearrangement joins TRBV9 to TRBJ1-4, with D possibly matching TRBD1 (6 bases). The germline gives CDR1 SGDLS, CDR2 YYNGEE. Trimming cost V 0 bases and J 5 bases, with 11 bases left between them. The CDR3 totals 15 residues. The CDR3 nucleotides are TGTGCCAGCAGCGTAGCTGACAGGTGGAATGAAAAACTGTTTTTT. Its protein product is CASSVADRWNEKLFF. Based on the CDR3 plus reference TRBV9 and TRBJ1-4, the full variable domain is DSGVTQTPKHLITATGQRVTLRCSPRSGDLSVYWYQQSLDQGLQFLIQYYNGEERAKGNILERFSAQQFPDLHSELNLSSLELGDSALYFCASSVADRWNEKLFFGSGTQLSVL.

The chain joins TRBV10-3 to TRBJ2-7, with TRBD1 matching over 12 bases. V lost 6 bases to trimming and J lost 5 bases; unmatched junction nucleotides: 2. Germline CDR1 ENHRY, CDR2 SYGVKD. The CDR3 is 13 amino acids. CDR3 sequence (DNA): TGTGCCATCAGGGGACAGGGGGCTGACGAGCAGTACTTC. Protein: CAIRGQGADEQYF.

This clonotype was observed a few times. The chain links TRBV2 to TRBJ1-3; D unclear. V lost 8 bases and J lost 1, with 12 bases in between. The CDR3 spans 14 residues. CDR1 is SNHLY, CDR2 FYNNEI, per germline. The CDR3 DNA reads as TGTGCCAGCTATCCCTGGAGGTCTGGAAACACCATATATTTT. Translating gives CASYPWRSGNTIYF.

This clonotype occurred a few times. The chain uses TRBV12-3 or TRBV12-4 and TRBJ2-2; unclear D gene. Trimming stripped 8 bases from V and 2 bases from J, with 12 bases between. CDR3 length: 14 residues. CDR3 amino acids: CASWWQSNTGELFF. As DNA, the CDR3 is TGTGCCAGCTGGTGGCAGTCCAACACCGGGGAGCTGTTTTTT.

V gene TRBV9 combines with J gene TRBJ1-1; D not certain. The germline gives CDR1 SGDLS, CDR2 YYNGEE. The CDR3 contains 14 residues. Deletions cut 2 bases from V and 0 bases from J, with 8 bases between. CDR3: CASSVQALNTEAFF. CDR3 nucleotide sequence: TGTGCCAGCAGCGTGCAAGCGTTGAACACTGAAGCTTTCTTT.

Written as DNA, the CDR3 is TGTGCCTTCTGCCGGGGGGGCTACACAGATACGCAGTATTTT. Its protein product is CAFCRGGYTDTQYF. V gene TRBV2 combines with J gene TRBJ2-3; 8 nucleotides match TRBD2. The germline CDR1 and CDR2 sequences are SNHLY and FYNNEI. CDR3 length: 14 amino acids. V shed 11 bases, J shed 2 bases, and the junction held 9 bases outside the gene matches.

The chain couples TRBV12-3 or TRBV12-4 to TRBJ2-1; possibly TRBD1 for D (6 bases). The CDR3 length is 14 residues. The V end lost 5 bases, the J end lost 5 bases, and 13 bases lay between the germline ends. The CDR3 DNA is TGTGCCAGCAGTCCCCCGGACAGAGACAATGAGCAGTTCTTC. Its translation: CASSPPDRDNEQFF.

J is TRBJ2-1 and V is TRBV7-3, with a possible D match to TRBD1 (6 bases). V dropped 5 bases and J dropped 7 bases, with 15 bases sitting between them. Germline CDR1 reads SGHTA; CDR2 reads FQGTGA. The CDR3 has 14 residues. CDR3 nucleotides: TGTGCCAGCAGCCCGAACTGGGGGCCGAATGAGCAGTTCTTC. Amino acid sequence: CASSPNWGPNEQFF.

In this sample, this clonotype turned up a few times. V and J are TRBV27 and TRBJ2-2, with 7 bases aligning to TRBD2. Germline V gene sequence: CDR1 MNHEY, CDR2 SMNVEV (reference sequence). The CDR3 extends over 17 amino acids. V was clipped by 5 bases and J by 2 bases; unmatched bases: 11. The CDR3 reads CASSPPGRAGNTGELFF. The CDR3 coding sequence is TGTGCCAGCAGTCCTCCGGGGAGGGCGGGCAACACCGGGGAGCTGTTTTTT.

The chain is built from TRBV5-1 and TRBJ1-1, with D hard to call. CDR1 and CDR2 from the germline V gene are SGHRS and YFSETQ. CDR3 length equals 13 residues. Between the trimmed V and J ends, which lost 4 bases and 3 bases, there was a span of 10 bases. The CDR3 here is CASSPRPDTEAFF. CDR3 nucleotide sequence: TGCGCCAGCAGCCCCCGGCCAGACACTGAAGCTTTCTTT.

This sequence joins TRBV12-3 or TRBV12-4 and TRBJ2-7, with TRBD2 matching 7 bases. V was pared by 2 bases and J by 7 bases, with 11 bases of the junction left unmatched. The CDR3 has 15 residues. CDR3 DNA: TGTGCCAGCAGTTTAACTCAGCGGGGAGCGGAGGAGCAGTACTTC. Protein sequence: CASSLTQRGAEEQYF.

This clonotype appeared a few times. This chain joins TRBV12-3 or TRBV12-4 and TRBJ1-5, with a weak D call TRBD1 (6 bases). The V and J ends lost 1 base and 15 bases respectively, with 16 bases between them. This CDR3 has 13 residues. The CDR3 DNA sequence: TGTGCCAGCAGTTTAGAAACCGGGACACGGGTGCATTTT. Translating gives CASSLETGTRVHF.

Worth noting for this clonotype: A junction end diverges from the germline sequence, so it may reflect a read error. This chain connects TRBV5-5 to TRBJ2-2; 8 positions agree with TRBD1. This CDR3 is 15 amino acids long. Germline CDR1 SGHKS, CDR2 YYEKEE (reference sequence). CDR3 nucleotides: TGTGCCAGCAGCCTAGGGGACAGGTCCTCCGGGGAGGTGTTTTTT. It is translated as CASSLGDRSSGEVFF.